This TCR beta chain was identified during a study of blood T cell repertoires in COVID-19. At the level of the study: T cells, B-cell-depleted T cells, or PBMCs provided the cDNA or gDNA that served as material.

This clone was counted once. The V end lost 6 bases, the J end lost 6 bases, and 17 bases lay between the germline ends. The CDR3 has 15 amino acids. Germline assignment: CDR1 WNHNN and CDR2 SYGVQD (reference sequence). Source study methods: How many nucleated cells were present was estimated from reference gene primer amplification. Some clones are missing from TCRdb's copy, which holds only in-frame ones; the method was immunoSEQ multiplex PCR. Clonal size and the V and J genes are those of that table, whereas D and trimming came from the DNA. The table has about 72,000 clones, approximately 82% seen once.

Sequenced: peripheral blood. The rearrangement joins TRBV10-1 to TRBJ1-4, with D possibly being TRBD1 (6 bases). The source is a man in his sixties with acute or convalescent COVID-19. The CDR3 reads CASRILQGGDEKLFF. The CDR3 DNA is TGCGCCAGCAGAATATTACAGGGAGGGGATGAAAAACTGTTTTTT.